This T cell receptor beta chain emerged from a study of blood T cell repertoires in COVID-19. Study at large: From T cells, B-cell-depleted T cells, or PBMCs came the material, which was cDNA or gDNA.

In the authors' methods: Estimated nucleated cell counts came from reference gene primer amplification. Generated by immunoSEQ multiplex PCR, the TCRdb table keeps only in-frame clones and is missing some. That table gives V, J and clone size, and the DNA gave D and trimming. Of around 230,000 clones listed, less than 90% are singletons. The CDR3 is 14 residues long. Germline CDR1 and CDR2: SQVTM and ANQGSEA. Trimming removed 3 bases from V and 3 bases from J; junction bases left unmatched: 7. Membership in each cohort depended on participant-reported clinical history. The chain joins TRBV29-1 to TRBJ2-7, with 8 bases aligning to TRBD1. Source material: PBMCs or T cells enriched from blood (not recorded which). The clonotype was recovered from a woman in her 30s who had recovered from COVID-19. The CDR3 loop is CSVEGSDRGYEQYF. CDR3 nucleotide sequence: TGCAGCGTTGAGGGTTCTGACAGGGGCTACGAGCAGTACTTC.